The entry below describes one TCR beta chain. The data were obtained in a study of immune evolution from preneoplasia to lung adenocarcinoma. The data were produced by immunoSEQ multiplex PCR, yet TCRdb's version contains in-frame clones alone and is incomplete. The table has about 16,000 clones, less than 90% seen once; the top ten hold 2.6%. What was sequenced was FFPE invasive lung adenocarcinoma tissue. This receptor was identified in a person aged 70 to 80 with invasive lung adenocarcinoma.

For the CDR3, the DNA is TGTGCCAGCAGTTTATACCTACCGGGACAGGTTCATAGCAATCAGCCCCAGCATTTT. It translates to CASSLYLPGQVHSNQPQHF. The chain recombines TRBV28 with TRBJ1-5; 8 nucleotides align to TRBD1. The germline gives CDR1 MDHEN, CDR2 SYDVKM. The length of the CDR3 is 19 residues. V was clipped by 1 base and J by 0 bases; unmatched bases: 11.